This is a list of T cell receptor beta chains from one sample in a study of T cell changes during pregnancy in multiple sclerosis. Assay: immunoSEQ multiplex PCR; the TCRdb copy retains only in-frame clones and omits some. The sample has 40,000 to 55,000 clones; roughly 90% are singletons. Sequencing used peripheral blood, obtained in the first trimester of pregnancy. The receptors stem from a female donor in good health, enrolled as a control in a pregnancy study. The conserved cysteine and the conserved F or W are not part of the CDR3 here. The order of the fields is D gene, CDR3 length, J gene, V gene, CDR3 protein. A D gene is named only where the DNA matches it firmly.

>TRBD1|12|TRBJ2-5|TRBV27
ASSSVDRGQPPY
>TRBD2|12|TRBJ2-5|TRBV30
AWSGAGGRETQY
>TRBD1|13|TRBJ2-2|TRBV2
ASNQDRGGTGELF
>TRBD2|17|TRBJ2-2|TRBV9
ASSVGGLAARWDTGELF
>.|14|TRBJ2-2|TRBV5-1
ASSLVQPTGTGELF
>TRBD1|11|TRBJ2-1|TRBV5-1
ASSLDRGDEQF
>.|12|TRBJ1-2|TRBV30
AWSLVDRIYGYT
>TRBD1|11|TRBJ2-7|TRBV10-3
AARQGAGYEQY
>TRBD2|12|TRBJ2-3|TRBV19
ASSIERGSDTQY
>.|9|TRBJ2-7|TRBV20-1
SARGEYEQY
>.|13|TRBJ2-1|TRBV18
ASSRYRESYNEQF
>TRBD1|11|TRBJ1-2|TRBV19
ASTRDRDYGYT
>.|15|TRBJ1-5|TRBV28
ASSWGHIPISNQPQH
>TRBD1|12|TRBJ1-1|TRBV28
ASRDRQGKTEAF
>.|12|TRBJ2-1|TRBV5-1
ASSLGQQYNEQF
>.|12|TRBJ2-2|TRBV5-1
ASSLAGNTGELF
>.|10|TRBJ2-4|TRBV2
ASSATRDIQY
>TRBD1|14|TRBJ1-5|TRBV5-6
ASSLADRGGNQPQH
>.|13|TRBJ2-2|TRBV5-1
ASSLELANTGELF
>.|12|TRBJ2-2|TRBV19
ASTSEGNTGELF
>.|10|TRBJ2-5|TRBV30
AWKAGQETQY
>TRBD2|11|TRBJ2-7|TRBV27
ASRPGGGYEQY
>.|11|TRBJ2-7|TRBV2
ASSVGQGDEQY
>.|14|TRBJ1-1|TRBV7-6
ASSAQTGKSNTEAF
>.|10|TRBJ1-2|TRBV28
ASSPSGYGYT
>.|10|TRBJ1-1|TRBV6-6
ASSYTQGEAF
>.|11|TRBJ2-5|TRBV7-3
ASSLPGEETQY
>TRBD1|13|TRBJ1-1|TRBV28
ASSANRGLNTEAF
>TRBD1|12|TRBJ2-7|TRBV5-3
ARSPGQGGNEQY
>TRBD2|15|TRBJ2-1|TRBV9
ASSVGLAGATYNEQF